Each of the 8 T cell receptor beta chains below was sequenced from the same sample in a study of blood T cell repertoires in COVID-19. Only in-frame clones appear in the TCRdb table, and some are missing; sequencing was by immunoSEQ multiplex PCR. This table holds some 300,000 clones, approximately 89% found once. Sequenced sample: PBMCs or T cells enriched from blood (not recorded which). These receptors came from a woman aged 25-40 years who had recovered from COVID-19.

The J gene is TRBJ2-3, the V gene TRBV10-3, with D hard to call. The CDR3 is 12 residues long. Per germline, CDR1 ENHRY and CDR2 SYGVKD. Trimming removed 6 bases at V and 4 bases at J, with 8 bases between. CDR3 nucleotides: TGTGCCATCAGGGTCCAGTCAGATACGCAGTATTTT. This sequence encodes CAIRVQSDTQYF.

This chain uses TRBV6-2 or TRBV6-3 with TRBJ1-5; 10 bases are shared with TRBD1. The V gene's germline CDR1 is MNHEY and CDR2 SVGEGT. V dropped 6 bases and J dropped 3; count of bases not matched to a gene: 17. This CDR3 comprises 19 residues. The CDR3 sequence: CASSPRDRGFDRVNQPQHF. The CDR3 coding sequence is TGTGCCAGCAGCCCACGGGACAGGGGTTTTGACAGGGTCAATCAGCCCCAGCATTTT.

The chain is built from TRBV5-4 and TRBJ1-6; D is undetermined. CDR1 is SGHNT and CDR2 is YYREEE in the germline V gene (reference sequence). V shed 1 base and J shed 6 bases, with 11 bases lying between them. CDR3 length equals 15 residues. Here the CDR3 DNA reads TGTGCCAGCAGCTTGAGTGCGGGGATTAATTCACCCCTCCACTTT. Protein sequence: CASSLSAGINSPLHF. Drawing the rest from reference TRBV5-4 and TRBJ1-6, the complete variable domain is ETGVTQSPTHLIKTRGQQVTLRCSSQSGHNTVSWYQQALGQGPQFIFQYYREEENGRGNFPPRFSGLQFPNYSSELNVNALELDDSALYLCASSLSAGINSPLHFGNGTRLTVT.

The chain carries TRBV7-9 and TRBJ2-7; 7 nucleotides match TRBD1. Germline loops: CDR1 SEHNR, CDR2 FQNEAQ (reference sequence). V lost 5 bases to trimming and J lost 3 bases; unmatched junction nucleotides: 7. The CDR3 consists of 14 residues. For the CDR3, the DNA is TGTGCCAGCAGCCCCACGGGACAGAACTACGAGCAGTACTTC. It yields the protein CASSPTGQNYEQYF.

This clone was recorded a few times. The CDR3 here is CASSLVGTGQTDSPLHF. The DNA for the CDR3 is TGTGCCAGCAGCTTAGTGGGGACAGGGCAGACGGATTCACCCCTCCACTTT. This rearrangement joins TRBV7-2 to TRBJ1-6; 9 positions match TRBD1. The CDR3 runs 17 residues. Germline V gene lookup returns CDR1 SGHTA and CDR2 FQGNSA. V lost 1 base, J lost 8 bases, and 9 bases stayed unmatched.

V gene TRBV3-1 (or the pseudogene TRBV3-2) combines with J gene TRBJ2-7; D is perhaps TRBD1 (8 bases). Between the trimmed V and J ends, which lost 0 bases and 3 bases, there was a span of 33 bases. In germline, CDR1 is LGHDT, CDR2 YNNKEL (reference sequence). The CDR3 sequence is 22 residues long. In nucleotides, the CDR3 is TGTGCCAGCAGCCAAGAAGGGGGGGGACAGGCCTTTGGACCTTTCGCCTGCTACGAGCAGTACTTC. It translates to CASSQEGGGQAFGPFACYEQYF.

The J gene is TRBJ1-2, the V gene TRBV5-4, with D maybe TRBD1 (5 bases). There are 16 residues in the CDR3. Germline lookup yields CDR1 SGHNT and CDR2 YYREEE (reference sequence). Trimming pared 2 bases from V and 1 base from J, leaving 15 bases between. The CDR3 DNA is TGTGCCAGCAGCTTCGGGGGAACCGCCTATAACTATGGCTACACCTTC. Its translation is CASSFGGTAYNYGYTF.

This clone appeared once. The CDR3 region is CASGSGQHTDTQYF. CDR3 sequence (DNA): TGTGCCAGCGGCTCCGGACAGCACACAGATACGCAGTATTTT. The chain is built from TRBV7-2 and TRBJ2-3; tentative D call: TRBD1 (6 bases). Germline V gives CDR1 SGHTA, CDR2 FQGNSA. The CDR3 loop spans 14 amino acids. V was cut by 8 bases and J by 2 bases, with 14 bases left in between.